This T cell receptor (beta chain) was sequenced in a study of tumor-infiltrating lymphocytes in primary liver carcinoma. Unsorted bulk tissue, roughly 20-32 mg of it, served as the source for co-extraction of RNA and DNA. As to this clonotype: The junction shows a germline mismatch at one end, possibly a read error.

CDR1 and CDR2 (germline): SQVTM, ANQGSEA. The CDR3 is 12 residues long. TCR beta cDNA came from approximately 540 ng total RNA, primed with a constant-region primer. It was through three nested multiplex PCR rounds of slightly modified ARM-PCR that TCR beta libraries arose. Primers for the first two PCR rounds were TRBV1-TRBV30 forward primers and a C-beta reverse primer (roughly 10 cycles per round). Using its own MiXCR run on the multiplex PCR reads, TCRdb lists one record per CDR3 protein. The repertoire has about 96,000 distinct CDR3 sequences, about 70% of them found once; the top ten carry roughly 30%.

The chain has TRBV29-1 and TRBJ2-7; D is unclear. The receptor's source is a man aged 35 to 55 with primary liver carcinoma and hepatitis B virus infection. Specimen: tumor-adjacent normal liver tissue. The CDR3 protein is CSVSRETYEHYF. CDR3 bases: TGCAGCGTGAGTAGGGAAACCTACGAGCACTACTTC.